The 13 T cell receptor beta chains given below trace back to one sample, sequenced in a study of CD8+ T cells in alopecia areata. This sample's treatment: oral pan-JAK inhibitor, 5-10 mg twice daily. Extracted RNA was reverse transcribed, and the resulting cDNA served as sequencing template. Repertoires were generated with immunoSEQ multiplex PCR, while TCRdb's copy carries only in-frame clones and drops some. The data contain about 140,000 clones, less than 70% of them singletons. Source: CD8+ T cells sorted from blood, taken at week 4, from a patient treated with tofacitinib. The receptors stem from a human donor with alopecia areata.

This clone was observed once. The CDR3 loop is CASRWGDQPQHF. CDR3 sequence (DNA): TGTGCCAGCAGGTGGGGCGATCAGCCCCAGCATTTT. The chain recombines TRBV2 with TRBJ1-5; tentatively, D is TRBD1 (5 bases). Germline CDR1 is SNHLY and CDR2 is FYNNEI. Trimming cost V 6 bases and J 5 bases, with 8 bases left between them. The CDR3 has 12 residues.

The rearrangement joins TRBV5-6 to TRBJ1-2, with D tentatively TRBD1 (5 bases). Germline CDR1 is SGHDT and CDR2 is YYEEEE. Trimming left V 4 bases short and J 11 bases short, with 15 bases between. This CDR3 region has 12 residues. The CDR3 DNA reads as TGTGCCAGCAGCGACCCCCGGGGACTATACACCTTC. The encoded protein is CASSDPRGLYTF.

For this clone: This sequence may be a read error, since a much larger clone differs from it by one base. The chain carries TRBV7-9 and TRBJ1-1; 7 bases line up with TRBD1. Germline V gene sequence: CDR1 SEHNR, CDR2 FQNEAQ (reference sequence). The CDR3 consists of 12 residues. J was trimmed by 5 bases and V by 5 bases; bases with no gene match: 2. CDR3 nucleotide sequence: TGTGCCAGCAGCCCACAGGGGACTGAAGCTTTCTTT. It is translated as CASSPQGTEAFF.

The rearrangement joins TRBV14 to TRBJ2-1; no clear D. Germline V CDR1 and CDR2: SGHDN, FVKESK. The CDR3 has 16 amino acids. V shed 3 bases and J shed 0 bases, with 12 bases lying between them. The CDR3 DNA sequence: TGTGCCAGCAGCCACAGTGGCCACGTCTCCTACAATGAGCAGTTCTTC. It is translated as CASSHSGHVSYNEQFF.

The V gene is TRBV29-1, the J gene TRBJ1-2; D gene ambiguous. Germline lookup yields CDR1 SQVTM and CDR2 ANQGSEA. CDR3 length: 12 amino acids. The V end lost 4 bases, the J end lost 4 bases, and 10 bases lay between the germline ends. In DNA form, the CDR3 reads TGCAGCGTTGGATCAGAAGGCTATGGCTACACCTTC. It encodes CSVGSEGYGYTF. The entire variable domain, with the rest obtained from reference TRBV29-1 and TRBJ1-2, is as follows: SAVISQKPSRDICQRGTSLTIQCQVDSQVTMMFWYRQQPGQSLTLIATANQGSEATYESGFVIDKFPISRPNLTFSTLTVSNMSPEDSSIYLCSVGSEGYGYTFGSGTRLTVV.

J is TRBJ1-1 and V is TRBV2; possibly TRBD1 for D (5 bases). CDR1 is SNHLY and CDR2 is FYNNEI in the germline V gene. This CDR3 region has 15 residues. Trimming cost V 10 bases and J 1 base, with 19 bases left between them. The CDR3 spells CATDRGGDPNTEAFF. Here the CDR3 DNA reads TGTGCCACCGACCGGGGAGGGGACCCGAACACTGAAGCTTTCTTT. The full variable domain, its missing parts supplied by reference TRBV2 and TRBJ1-1, is EPEVTQTPSHQVTQMGQEVILRCVPISNHLYFYWYRQILGQKVEFLVSFYNNEISEKSEIFDDQFSVERPDGSNFTLKIRSTKLEDSAMYFCATDRGGDPNTEAFFGQGTRLTVV.

This clone has only a few counts. The chain combines TRBV5-4 with TRBJ1-1, with 8 bases identical to TRBD1. The CDR3 contains 14 residues. V was pared by 4 bases and J by 4 bases, with 6 bases of the junction left unmatched. Germline V gives CDR1 SGHNT, CDR2 YYREEE (reference sequence). DNA for the CDR3: TGTGCCAGCAGCGAAGACAGGGGAGGCACTGAAGCTTTCTTT. Its protein product is CASSEDRGGTEAFF.

The DNA for the CDR3 is TGCGCCAGCAGCCAAGAGTCCGAGCGGGCTAGCACAGATACGCAGTATTTT. This translates into CASSQESERASTDTQYF. The gene calls are TRBV4-1 and TRBJ2-3, with TRBD2 as a possible D gene (6 bases). Germline CDR1 and CDR2: MGHRA and YSYEKL. V lost 0 bases and J lost 0, with 13 bases in between. This CDR3 region has 17 residues.

The chain recombines TRBV12-5 with TRBJ2-7; TRBD1 matches 11 bases. Germline CDR1 and CDR2: LGHNT and FRNRAP. CDR3 size: 14 residues. The ends lost 6 bases at V and 2 bases at J; junction bases unmatched: 3. The CDR3 here is CASGRTGGPYEQYF. The CDR3 DNA sequence: TGTGCTAGTGGGAGGACAGGGGGCCCCTACGAGCAGTACTTC.

This clone was observed a few times. The rearrangement uses TRBV4-2 and TRBJ1-2; 7 nucleotides match TRBD1. The junction had 10 bases not matched to a gene; V was cut back by 4 bases and J by 8 bases. This CDR3 spans 14 amino acids. Looked up from germline, CDR1 is LGHNA and CDR2 is YNFKEQ. The CDR3 reads CASSPETGFKGYTF. The CDR3 DNA is TGTGCCAGCAGCCCCGAGACAGGGTTTAAAGGCTACACCTTC.

The rearrangement links TRBV5-6 to TRBJ1-6; 7 bases fit TRBD1. CDR1 SGHDT and CDR2 YYEEEE come from the germline V gene. V shed 3 bases and J 7 bases; nucleotides not matched to a gene: 4. CDR3 length: 14 residues. The CDR3 region has the DNA TGTGCCAGCAGCTACGGGACAGTAAATTCACCCCTCCACTTT. It translates to CASSYGTVNSPLHF.

The chain couples TRBV30 to TRBJ1-1; D is unclear. The CDR3 length is 15 residues. CDR1 and CDR2 from the germline V gene are GTSNPN and SVGIG (reference sequence). The germline V and J ends were trimmed by 0 bases and 6 bases, with 17 bases remaining between them. CDR3 nucleotide sequence: TGTGCCTGGAGTGTACGGCCAGGTAGTCTCTCTGAAGCTTTCTTT. Translating it yields CAWSVRPGSLSEAFF. The variable domain in full, completed from reference TRBV30 and TRBJ1-1, reads SQTIHQWPATLVQPVGSPLSLECTVEGTSNPNLYWYRQAAGRGLQLLFYSVGIGQISSEVPQNLSASRPQDRQFILSSKKLLLSDSGFYLCAWSVRPGSLSEAFFGQGTRLTVV.

The chain couples TRBV4-3 to TRBJ2-5; a weak D match, TRBD1 (5 bases). This CDR3 region has 16 residues. Germline V gives CDR1 LGHNA, CDR2 YSLEER. V dropped 0 bases and J dropped 4 bases, with 15 bases sitting between them. The CDR3 here is CASSQDGQGFAETQYF. The CDR3, as DNA: TGCGCCAGCAGCCAAGATGGGCAGGGATTTGCAGAGACCCAGTACTTC.